This passage covers 6 T cell receptor beta chains from one sample sequenced in a study of neoadjuvant anti-PD-1 for oral cavity cancer. The time point denotes: after neoadjuvant nivolumab, at surgical resection. The data were produced by immunoSEQ multiplex PCR, yet TCRdb's version contains in-frame clones alone and is incomplete. Among about 9,600 clones listed, around 66% were seen once. The sequencing here drew on PBMCs, taken after nivolumab (anti-PD-1) treatment. All receptors derive from a person between 35 and 79 years old with oral cavity squamous cell carcinoma.

The chain carries TRBV19 and TRBJ2-5, with 12 bases that match TRBD2. The CDR3 sequence is 15 residues long. Germline CDR1 reads LNHDA; CDR2 reads SQIVND (reference sequence). V gave up 5 bases and J gave up 2 bases; unmatched junction bases: 3. The CDR3 protein is CASSALAGGQETQYF. For the CDR3, the DNA is TGTGCCAGTAGTGCTCTAGCGGGGGGGCAAGAGACCCAGTACTTC.

The chain combines TRBV2 with TRBJ2-7; TRBD1 matches at 9 bases. With V trimmed by 7 bases and J by 2 bases, 12 bases remained unmatched. CDR1 is SNHLY and CDR2 is FYNNEI in the germline V gene. The CDR3 has 16 amino acids. The CDR3 nucleotides are TGTGCCAGCACTCCGAGGGGACAGGGCAGCACCTACGAGCAGTACTTC. The encoded protein is CASTPRGQGSTYEQYF.

This sequence joins TRBV19 and TRBJ2-1, with 8 positions matching TRBD1. This CDR3 region has 15 residues. V lost 7 bases, J lost 7 bases, and 12 bases stayed unmatched. Germline V lookup: CDR1 LNHDA, CDR2 SQIVND (reference sequence). The CDR3 here is CASTLTGTGSNEQFF. CDR3 DNA: TGTGCCAGTACCCTGACCGGGACAGGCAGTAATGAGCAGTTCTTC.

The rearrangement links TRBV7-8 to TRBJ1-4, with D maybe TRBD1 (6 bases). Trimming shortened V by 5 bases and J by 5 bases, and 15 bases separated the two germline ends. CDR3 length equals 15 residues. Germline loops: CDR1 SGHVS, CDR2 FQNEAQ. The CDR3 bases are TGTGCCAGCAGCGAGGGGGGGACGCGCAATGAAAAACTGTTTTTT. Amino acids: CASSEGGTRNEKLFF.

The CDR3 DNA reads as TGTGCCAGCAGCCAGATCTCCGAGGGGGCCAGATATGGCTACACCTTC. This translates into CASSQISEGARYGYTF. This rearrangement joins TRBV14 to TRBJ1-2, with 7 bases aligning to TRBD1. With V trimmed by 3 bases and J by 5 bases, 12 bases remained unmatched. The CDR3 consists of 16 residues. Germline loops: CDR1 SGHDN, CDR2 FVKESK.

The chain links TRBV9 to TRBJ1-5; D gene ambiguous. The length of the CDR3 is 15 residues. The germline V gene encodes CDR1 SGDLS and CDR2 YYNGEE. V shed 1 base and J shed 3 bases, with 11 bases lying between them. For the CDR3, the DNA is TGTGCCAGCAGCGTAAACGGTGGTTCCAATCAGCCCCAGCATTTT. Translation gives CASSVNGGSNQPQHF.